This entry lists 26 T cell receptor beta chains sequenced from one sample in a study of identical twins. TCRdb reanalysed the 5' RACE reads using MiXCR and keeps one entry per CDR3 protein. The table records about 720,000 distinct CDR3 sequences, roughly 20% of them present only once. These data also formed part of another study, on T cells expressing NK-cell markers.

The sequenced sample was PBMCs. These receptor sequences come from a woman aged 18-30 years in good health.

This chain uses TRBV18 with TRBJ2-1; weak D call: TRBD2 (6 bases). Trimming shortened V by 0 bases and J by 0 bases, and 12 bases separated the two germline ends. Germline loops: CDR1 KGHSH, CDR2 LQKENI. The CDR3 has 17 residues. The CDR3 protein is CASSPPASVSSYNEQFF. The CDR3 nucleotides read TGTGCCAGCTCACCACCAGCTAGCGTTAGCTCCTACAATGAGCAGTTCTTC. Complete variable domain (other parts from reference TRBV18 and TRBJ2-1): NAGVMQNPRHLVRRRGQEARLRCSPMKGHSHVYWYRQLPEEGLKFMVYLQKENIIDESGMPKERFSAEFPKEGPSILRIQQVVRGDSAAYFCASSPPASVSSYNEQFFGPGTRLTVL.

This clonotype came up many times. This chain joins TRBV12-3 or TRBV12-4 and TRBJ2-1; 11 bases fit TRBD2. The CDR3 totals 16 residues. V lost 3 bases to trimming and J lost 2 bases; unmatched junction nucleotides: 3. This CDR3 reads CASSFSGRVPYNEQFF. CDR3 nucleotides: TGTGCCAGCAGTTTTAGCGGGAGGGTTCCCTACAATGAGCAGTTCTTC.

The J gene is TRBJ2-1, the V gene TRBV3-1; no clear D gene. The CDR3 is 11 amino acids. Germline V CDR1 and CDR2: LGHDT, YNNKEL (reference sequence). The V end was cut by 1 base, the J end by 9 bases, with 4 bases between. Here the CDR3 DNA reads TGTGCCAGCAGCCAAGTGGCTGAGCAGTTCTTC. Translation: CASSQVAEQFF.

CDR3 protein: CSASDRGENTGELFF. In DNA form, the CDR3 reads TGCAGTGCTTCGGACAGGGGCGAGAACACCGGGGAGCTGTTTTTT. The chain employs TRBV20-1 and TRBJ2-2, with 9 positions matching TRBD1. Per germline, CDR1 DFQATT and CDR2 SNEGSKA (reference sequence). The CDR3 runs 15 residues. V shed 5 bases and J 1 base; nucleotides not matched to a gene: 5.

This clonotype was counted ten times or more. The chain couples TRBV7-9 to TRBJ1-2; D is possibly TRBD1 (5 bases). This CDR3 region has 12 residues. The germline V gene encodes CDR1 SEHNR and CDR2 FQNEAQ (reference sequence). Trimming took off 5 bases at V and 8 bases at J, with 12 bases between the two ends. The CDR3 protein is CASSRAGPGYTF. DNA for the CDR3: TGTGCCAGCAGCAGGGCGGGACCGGGCTACACCTTC.

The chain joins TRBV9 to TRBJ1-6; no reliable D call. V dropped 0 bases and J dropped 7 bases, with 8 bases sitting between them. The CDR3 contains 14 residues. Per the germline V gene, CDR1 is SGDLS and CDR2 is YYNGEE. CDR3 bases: TGTGCCAGCAGCGTAGGTTCCAGAAATTCACCCCTCCACTTT. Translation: CASSVGSRNSPLHF.

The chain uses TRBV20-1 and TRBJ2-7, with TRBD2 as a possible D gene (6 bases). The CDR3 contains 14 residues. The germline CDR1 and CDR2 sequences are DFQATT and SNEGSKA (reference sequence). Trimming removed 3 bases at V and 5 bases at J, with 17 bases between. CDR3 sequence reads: CSASRGTPRDEQYF. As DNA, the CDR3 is TGCAGTGCTAGCCGCGGGACCCCCCGGGACGAGCAGTACTTC.

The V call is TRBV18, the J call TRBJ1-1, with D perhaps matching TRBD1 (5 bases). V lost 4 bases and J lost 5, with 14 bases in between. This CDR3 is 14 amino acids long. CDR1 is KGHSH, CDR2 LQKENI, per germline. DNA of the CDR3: TGTGCCAGCTCACGGGTGCTCGGGGGAACTGAAGCTTTCTTT. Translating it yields CASSRVLGGTEAFF. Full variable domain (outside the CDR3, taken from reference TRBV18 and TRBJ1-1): NAGVMQNPRHLVRRRGQEARLRCSPMKGHSHVYWYRQLPEEGLKFMVYLQKENIIDESGMPKERFSAEFPKEGPSILRIQQVVRGDSAAYFCASSRVLGGTEAFFGQGTRLTVV.

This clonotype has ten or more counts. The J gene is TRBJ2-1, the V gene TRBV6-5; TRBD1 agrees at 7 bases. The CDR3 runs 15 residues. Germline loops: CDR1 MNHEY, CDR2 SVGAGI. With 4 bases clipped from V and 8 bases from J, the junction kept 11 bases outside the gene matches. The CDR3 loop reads CASSSHEDRVDEQFF. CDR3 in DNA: TGTGCCAGCAGTTCGCACGAAGACAGGGTGGATGAGCAGTTCTTC.

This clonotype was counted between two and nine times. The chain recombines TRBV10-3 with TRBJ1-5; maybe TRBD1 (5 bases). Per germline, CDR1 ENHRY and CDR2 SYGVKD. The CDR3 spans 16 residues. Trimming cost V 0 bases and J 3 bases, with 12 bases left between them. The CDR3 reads CAISESLGLNNQPQHF. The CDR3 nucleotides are TGTGCCATCAGTGAGTCGCTGGGGCTTAACAATCAGCCCCAGCATTTT.

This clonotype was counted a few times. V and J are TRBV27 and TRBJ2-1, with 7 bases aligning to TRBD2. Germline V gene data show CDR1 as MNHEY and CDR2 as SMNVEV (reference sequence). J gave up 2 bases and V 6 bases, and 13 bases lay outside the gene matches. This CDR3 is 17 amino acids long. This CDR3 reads CASRRRELGRAYNEQFF. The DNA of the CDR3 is TGTGCCAGCAGGAGGCGGGAGTTGGGGAGAGCCTACAATGAGCAGTTCTTC.

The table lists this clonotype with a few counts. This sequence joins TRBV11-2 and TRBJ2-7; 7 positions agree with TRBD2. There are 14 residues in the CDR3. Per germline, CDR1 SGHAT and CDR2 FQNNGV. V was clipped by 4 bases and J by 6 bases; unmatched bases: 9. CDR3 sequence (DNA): TGTGCCAGCAGCTATGGGGAGGGTAAGGGCGAGCAGTACTTC. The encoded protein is CASSYGEGKGEQYF.

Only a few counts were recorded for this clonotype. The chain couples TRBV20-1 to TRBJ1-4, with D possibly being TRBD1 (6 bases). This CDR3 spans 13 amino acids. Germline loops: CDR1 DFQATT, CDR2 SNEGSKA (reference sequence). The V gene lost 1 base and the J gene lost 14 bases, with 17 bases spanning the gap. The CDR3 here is CSARGPRGALLFF. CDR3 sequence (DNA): TGCAGTGCTAGAGGCCCCAGGGGCGCCCTTCTGTTTTTT.

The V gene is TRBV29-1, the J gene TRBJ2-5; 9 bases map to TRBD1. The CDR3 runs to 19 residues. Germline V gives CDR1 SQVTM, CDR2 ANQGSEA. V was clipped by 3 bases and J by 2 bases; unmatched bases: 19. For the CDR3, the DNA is TGCAGCGTTGAGGTGATACCGGGACAGGGCGAAGAGTTACAAGAGACCCAGTACTTC. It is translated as CSVEVIPGQGEELQETQYF.

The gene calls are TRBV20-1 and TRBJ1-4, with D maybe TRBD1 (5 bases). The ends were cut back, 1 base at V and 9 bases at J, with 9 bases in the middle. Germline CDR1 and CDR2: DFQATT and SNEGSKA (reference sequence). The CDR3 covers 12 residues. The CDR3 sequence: CSARAGEQKLFF. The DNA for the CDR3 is TGCAGTGCTAGAGCGGGGGAACAAAAACTGTTTTTT.

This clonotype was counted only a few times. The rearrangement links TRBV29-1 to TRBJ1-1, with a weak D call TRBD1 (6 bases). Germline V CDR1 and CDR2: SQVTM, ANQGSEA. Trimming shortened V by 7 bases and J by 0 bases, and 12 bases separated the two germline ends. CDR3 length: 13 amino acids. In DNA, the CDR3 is TGCAGCGGGTCGGGGGGCTTGAACACTGAAGCTTTCTTT. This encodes CSGSGGLNTEAFF.

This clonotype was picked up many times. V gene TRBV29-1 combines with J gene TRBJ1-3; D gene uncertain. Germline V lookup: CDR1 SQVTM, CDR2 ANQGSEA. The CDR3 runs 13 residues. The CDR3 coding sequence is TGCTGGGTGGACGCCAGCTCTGGAAACACCATATATTTT. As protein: CWVDASSGNTIYF.

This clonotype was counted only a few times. This CDR3 is CASLLGTGLGEQFF. Written as DNA, the CDR3 is TGCGCCTCCCTCCTAGGTACCGGTCTTGGTGAGCAGTTCTTC. V usage is TRBV5-1 and J usage is TRBJ2-1; D is unclear. The CDR3 loop spans 14 amino acids. The germline V and J ends were trimmed by 10 bases and 9 bases, with 23 bases remaining between them. CDR1 SGHRS and CDR2 YFSETQ come from the germline V gene.

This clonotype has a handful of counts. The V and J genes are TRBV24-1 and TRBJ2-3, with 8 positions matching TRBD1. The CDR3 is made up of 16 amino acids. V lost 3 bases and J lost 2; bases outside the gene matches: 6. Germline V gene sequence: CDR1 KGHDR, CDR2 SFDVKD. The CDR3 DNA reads TGTGCCACCAGTGATACAGGGGGGCCCACCACAGATACGCAGTATTTT. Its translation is CATSDTGGPTTDTQYF.

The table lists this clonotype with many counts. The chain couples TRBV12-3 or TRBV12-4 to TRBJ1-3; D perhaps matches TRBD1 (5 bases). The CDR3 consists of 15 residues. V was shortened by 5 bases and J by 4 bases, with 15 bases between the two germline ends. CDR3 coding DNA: TGTGCCAGCAGTCTCCGCGGGACTGAGGGAAACACCATATATTTT. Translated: CASSLRGTEGNTIYF.

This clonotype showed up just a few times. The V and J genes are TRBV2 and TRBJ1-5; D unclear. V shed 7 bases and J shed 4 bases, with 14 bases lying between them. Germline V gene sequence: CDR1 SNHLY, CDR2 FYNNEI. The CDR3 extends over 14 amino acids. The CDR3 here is CASKSQGRNQPQHF. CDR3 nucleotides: TGTGCCAGCAAGAGCCAAGGGAGAAATCAGCCCCAGCATTTT.

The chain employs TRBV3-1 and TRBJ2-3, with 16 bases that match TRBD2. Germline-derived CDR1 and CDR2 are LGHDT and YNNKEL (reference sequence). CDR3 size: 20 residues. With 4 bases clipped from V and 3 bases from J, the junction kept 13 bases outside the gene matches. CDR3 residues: CASSRSGTSGGVGGTDTQYF. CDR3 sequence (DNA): TGTGCCAGCAGCCGCAGCGGGACTAGCGGGGGGGTGGGTGGTACAGATACGCAGTATTTT.

The CDR3 region has the DNA TGTGCCAGTCGTGGGACAGGGGTAGAGACCCAGTACTTC. Translated: CASRGTGVETQYF. The chain links TRBV19 to TRBJ2-5; 10 bases map to TRBD1. Per germline, CDR1 LNHDA and CDR2 SQIVND (reference sequence). This CDR3 spans 13 amino acids. The V and J ends lost 8 bases and 4 bases, in that order; junction bases with no gene match: 4. The full variable domain, with the rest looked up from reference TRBV19 and TRBJ2-5, is DGGITQSPKYLFRKEGQNVTLSCEQNLNHDAMYWYRQDPGQGLRLIYYSQIVNDFQKGDIAEGYSVSREKKESFPLTVTSAQKNPTAFYLCASRGTGVETQYFGPGTRLLVL.

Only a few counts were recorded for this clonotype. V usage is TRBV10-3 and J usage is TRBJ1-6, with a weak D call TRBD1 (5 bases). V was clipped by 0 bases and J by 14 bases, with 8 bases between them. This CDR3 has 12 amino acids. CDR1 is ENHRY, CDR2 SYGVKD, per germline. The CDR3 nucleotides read TGTGCCATCAGTGAGTCCGGACAATCCCTCCACTTT. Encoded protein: CAISESGQSLHF.

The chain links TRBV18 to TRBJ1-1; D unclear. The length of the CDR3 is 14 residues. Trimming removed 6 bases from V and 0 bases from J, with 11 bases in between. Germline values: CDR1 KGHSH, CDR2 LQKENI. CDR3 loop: CASSPLPLNTEAFF. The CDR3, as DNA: TGTGCCAGCTCTCCATTGCCCCTGAACACTGAAGCTTTCTTT.

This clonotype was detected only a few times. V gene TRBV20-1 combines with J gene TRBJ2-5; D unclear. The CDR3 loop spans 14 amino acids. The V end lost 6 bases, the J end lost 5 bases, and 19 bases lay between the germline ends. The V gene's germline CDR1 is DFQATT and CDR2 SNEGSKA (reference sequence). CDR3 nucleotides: TGCAGTGCCAATAATCGCTACCCGTTCGAGACCCAGTACTTC. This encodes CSANNRYPFETQYF.